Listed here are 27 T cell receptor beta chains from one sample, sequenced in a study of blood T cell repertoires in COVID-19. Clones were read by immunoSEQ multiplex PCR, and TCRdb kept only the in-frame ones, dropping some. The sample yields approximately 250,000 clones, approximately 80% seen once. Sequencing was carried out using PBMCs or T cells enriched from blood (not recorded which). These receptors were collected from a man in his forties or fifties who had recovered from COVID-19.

CDR3 bases: TGTGCCAGCGGTCGACCGGGACTAGCGGTGCAAGAGACCCAGTACTTC. It is translated as CASGRPGLAVQETQYF. The V call is TRBV28, the J call TRBJ2-5; 11 bases line up with TRBD2. The germline V gene has CDR1 MDHEN and CDR2 SYDVKM. The length of the CDR3 is 16 residues. Trimming at V came to 8 bases and at J to 2 bases, leaving 10 bases not matched to a gene.

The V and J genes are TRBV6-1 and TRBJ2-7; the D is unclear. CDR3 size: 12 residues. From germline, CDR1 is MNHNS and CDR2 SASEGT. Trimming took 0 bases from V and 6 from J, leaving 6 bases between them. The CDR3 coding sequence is TGTGCCAGCAGTGAAGCGCTAGGCGAGCAGTACTTC. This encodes CASSEALGEQYF.

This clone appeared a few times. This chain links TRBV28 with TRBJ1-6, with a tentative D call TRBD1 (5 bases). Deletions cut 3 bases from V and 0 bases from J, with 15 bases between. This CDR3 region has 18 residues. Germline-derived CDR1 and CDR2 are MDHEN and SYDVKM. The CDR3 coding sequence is TGTGCCAGCAGTTTTAGTAGGGGATTGGGCTCCTATAATTCACCCCTCCACTTT. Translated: CASSFSRGLGSYNSPLHF.

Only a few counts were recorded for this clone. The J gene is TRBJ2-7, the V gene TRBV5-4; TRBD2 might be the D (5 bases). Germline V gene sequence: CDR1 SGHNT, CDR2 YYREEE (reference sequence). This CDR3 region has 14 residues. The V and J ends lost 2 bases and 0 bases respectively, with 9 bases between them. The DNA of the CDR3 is TGTGCCAGCAGCTTTAGCGAGGGCTCCTACGAGCAGTACTTC. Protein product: CASSFSEGSYEQYF.

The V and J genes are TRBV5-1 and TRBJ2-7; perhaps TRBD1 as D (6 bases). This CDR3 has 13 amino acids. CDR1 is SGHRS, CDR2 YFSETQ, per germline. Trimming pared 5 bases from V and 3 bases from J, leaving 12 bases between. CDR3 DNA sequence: TGCGCCAGCAGGAAGGACAGCTACTACGAGCAGTACTTC. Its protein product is CASRKDSYYEQYF.

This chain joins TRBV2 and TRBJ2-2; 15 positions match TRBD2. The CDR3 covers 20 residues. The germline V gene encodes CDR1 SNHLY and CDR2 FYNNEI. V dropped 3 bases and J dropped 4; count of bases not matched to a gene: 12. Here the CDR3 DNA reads TGTGCCAGCAGTGATGATCCGGGACTAGCGGGAGGTGGTAGCACCGGGGAGCTGTTTTTT. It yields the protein CASSDDPGLAGGGSTGELFF.

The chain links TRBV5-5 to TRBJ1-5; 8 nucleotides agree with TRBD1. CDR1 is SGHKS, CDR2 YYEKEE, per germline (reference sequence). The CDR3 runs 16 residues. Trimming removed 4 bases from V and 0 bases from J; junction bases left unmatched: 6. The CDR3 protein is CASSLDRDYSNQPQHF. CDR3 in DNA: TGTGCCAGCAGCCTGGACAGGGATTATAGCAATCAGCCCCAGCATTTT.

CDR3 sequence reads: CATSGASGGQETQYF. Written as DNA, the CDR3 is TGTGCCACCAGTGGGGCTAGCGGGGGTCAGGAGACCCAGTACTTC. The chain links TRBV15 to TRBJ2-5, with TRBD2 identical over 10 bases. CDR3 length equals 15 residues. After removal of 6 bases from V and 5 bases from J, the junction contained 9 bases not matched to a gene. From germline, CDR1 is LNHNV and CDR2 YYDKDF (reference sequence).

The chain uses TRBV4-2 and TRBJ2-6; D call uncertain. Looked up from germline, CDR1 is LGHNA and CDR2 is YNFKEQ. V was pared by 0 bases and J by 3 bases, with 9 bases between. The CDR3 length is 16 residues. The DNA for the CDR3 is TGTGCCAGCAGCCAAGATAAAATGAGTGGGGCCAACGTCCTGACTTTC. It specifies CASSQDKMSGANVLTF.

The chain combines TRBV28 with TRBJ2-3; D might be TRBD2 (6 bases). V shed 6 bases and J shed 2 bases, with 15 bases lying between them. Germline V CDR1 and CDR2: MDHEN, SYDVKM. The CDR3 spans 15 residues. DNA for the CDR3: TGTGCCAGCAGCTCCAACCGGGGGAACACAGATACGCAGTATTTT. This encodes CASSSNRGNTDTQYF.

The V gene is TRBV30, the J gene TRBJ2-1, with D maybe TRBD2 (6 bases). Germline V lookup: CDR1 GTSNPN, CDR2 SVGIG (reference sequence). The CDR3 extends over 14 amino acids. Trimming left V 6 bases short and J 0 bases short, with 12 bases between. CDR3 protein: CACLASSSYNEQFF. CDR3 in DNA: TGTGCCTGTCTAGCGTCGAGCTCCTACAATGAGCAGTTCTTC. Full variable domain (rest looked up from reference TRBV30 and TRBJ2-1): SQTIHQWPATLVQPVGSPLSLECTVEGTSNPNLYWYRQAAGRGLQLLFYSVGIGQISSEVPQNLSASRPQDRQFILSSKKLLLSDSGFYLCACLASSSYNEQFFGPGTRLTVL.

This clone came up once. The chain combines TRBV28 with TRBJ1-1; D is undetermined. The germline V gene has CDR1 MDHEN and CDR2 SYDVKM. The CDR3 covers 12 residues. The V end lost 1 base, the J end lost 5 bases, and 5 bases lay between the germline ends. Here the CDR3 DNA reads TGTGCCAGCAGTTTATCACGGACTGAAGCTTTCTTT. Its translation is CASSLSRTEAFF.

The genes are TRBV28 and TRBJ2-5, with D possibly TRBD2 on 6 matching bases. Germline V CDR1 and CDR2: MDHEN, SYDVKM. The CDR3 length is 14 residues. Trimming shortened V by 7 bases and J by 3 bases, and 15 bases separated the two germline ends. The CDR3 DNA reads TGTGCCAGCACCCTCCTGAGGGAGGAAGAGACCCAGTACTTC. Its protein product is CASTLLREEETQYF.

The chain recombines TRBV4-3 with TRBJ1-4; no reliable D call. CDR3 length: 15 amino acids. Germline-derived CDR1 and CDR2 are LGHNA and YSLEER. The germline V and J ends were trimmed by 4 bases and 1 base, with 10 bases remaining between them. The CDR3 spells CASSLDPGTNEKLFF. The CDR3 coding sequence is TGCGCCAGCAGCCTAGACCCGGGAACTAATGAAAAACTGTTTTTT.

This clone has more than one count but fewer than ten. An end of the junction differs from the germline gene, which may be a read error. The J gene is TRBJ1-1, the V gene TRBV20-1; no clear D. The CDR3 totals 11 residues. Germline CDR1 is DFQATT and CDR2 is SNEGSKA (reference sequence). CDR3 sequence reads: CSARDFIGLPF. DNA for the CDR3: TGCAGTGCTAGAGATTTCATTGGCCTTCCCTTT.

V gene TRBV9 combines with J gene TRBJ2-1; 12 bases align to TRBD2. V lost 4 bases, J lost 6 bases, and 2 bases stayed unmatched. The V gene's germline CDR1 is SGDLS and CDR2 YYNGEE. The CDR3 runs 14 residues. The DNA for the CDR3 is TGTGCCAGCAGCCCGGGACTAGCGGGCAATGAGCAGTTCTTC. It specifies CASSPGLAGNEQFF.

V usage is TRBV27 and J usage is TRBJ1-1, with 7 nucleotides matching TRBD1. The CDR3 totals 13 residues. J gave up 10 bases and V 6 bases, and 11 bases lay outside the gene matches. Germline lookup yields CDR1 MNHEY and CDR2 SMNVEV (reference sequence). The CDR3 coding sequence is TGTGCCAGCAGCTCCGGGACAGAAGGGGGAGCTTTCTTT. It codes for CASSSGTEGGAFF.

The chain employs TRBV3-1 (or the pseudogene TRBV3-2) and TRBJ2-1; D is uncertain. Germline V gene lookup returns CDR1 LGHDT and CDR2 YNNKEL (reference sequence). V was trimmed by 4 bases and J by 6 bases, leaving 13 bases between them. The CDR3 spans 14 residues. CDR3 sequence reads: CASSLGPGTNEQFF. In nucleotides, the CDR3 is TGTGCCAGCAGCCTGGGCCCAGGAACCAATGAGCAGTTCTTC.

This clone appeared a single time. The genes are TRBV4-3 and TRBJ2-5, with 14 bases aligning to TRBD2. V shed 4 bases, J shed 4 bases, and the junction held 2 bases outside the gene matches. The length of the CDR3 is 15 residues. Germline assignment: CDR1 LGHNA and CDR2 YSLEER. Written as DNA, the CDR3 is TGCGCCAGCAGCCCGGGACTAGCGGGGGCAGAGACCCAGTACTTC. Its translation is CASSPGLAGAETQYF.

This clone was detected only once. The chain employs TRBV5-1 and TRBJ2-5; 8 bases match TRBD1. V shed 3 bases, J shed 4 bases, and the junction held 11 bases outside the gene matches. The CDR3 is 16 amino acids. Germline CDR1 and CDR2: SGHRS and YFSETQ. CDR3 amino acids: CASSYGQGPPLETQYF. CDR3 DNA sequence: TGCGCCAGCAGCTACGGACAGGGCCCACCATTAGAGACCCAGTACTTC.

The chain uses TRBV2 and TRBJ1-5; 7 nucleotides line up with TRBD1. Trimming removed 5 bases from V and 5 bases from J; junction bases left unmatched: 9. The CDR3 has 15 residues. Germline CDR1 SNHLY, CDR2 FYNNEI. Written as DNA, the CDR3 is TGTGCCAGCAGTCCGGGACAGCCCTCGCATCAGCCCCAGCATTTT. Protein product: CASSPGQPSHQPQHF.

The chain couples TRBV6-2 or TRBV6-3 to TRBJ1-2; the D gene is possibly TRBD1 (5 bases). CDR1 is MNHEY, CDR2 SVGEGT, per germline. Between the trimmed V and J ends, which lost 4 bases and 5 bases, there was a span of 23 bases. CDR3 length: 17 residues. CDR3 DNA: TGTGCCAGCAGTTCCTCTACCTCCCTCTGGGACTCATATGGCTACACCTTC. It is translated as CASSSSTSLWDSYGYTF.

Here the CDR3 DNA reads TGTGCCAGCAGCGCCCGTCCGGGACAGGGAAACAATGAGCAGTTCTTC. Protein product: CASSARPGQGNNEQFF. The J gene is TRBJ2-1, the V gene TRBV11-3, with 9 bases lining up with TRBD1. The ends lost 5 bases at V and 5 bases at J; junction bases unmatched: 10. CDR1 is SGHNT, CDR2 YENEEA, per germline. The CDR3 loop spans 16 amino acids.

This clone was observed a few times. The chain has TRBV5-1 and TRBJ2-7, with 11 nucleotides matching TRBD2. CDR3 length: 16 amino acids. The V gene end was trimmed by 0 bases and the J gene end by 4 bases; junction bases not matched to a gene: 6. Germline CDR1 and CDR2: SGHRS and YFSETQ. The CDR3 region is CASSLAGGTSGYEQYF. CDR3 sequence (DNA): TGCGCCAGCAGCTTGGCCGGGGGGACTAGCGGATACGAGCAGTACTTC.

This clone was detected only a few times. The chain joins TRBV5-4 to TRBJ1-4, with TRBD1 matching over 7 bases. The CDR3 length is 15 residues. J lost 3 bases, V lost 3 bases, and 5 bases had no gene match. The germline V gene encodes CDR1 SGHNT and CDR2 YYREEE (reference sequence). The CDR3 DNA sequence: TGTGCCAGCAGCTCTGATCAGGGGGCTAATGAAAAACTGTTTTTT. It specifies CASSSDQGANEKLFF.

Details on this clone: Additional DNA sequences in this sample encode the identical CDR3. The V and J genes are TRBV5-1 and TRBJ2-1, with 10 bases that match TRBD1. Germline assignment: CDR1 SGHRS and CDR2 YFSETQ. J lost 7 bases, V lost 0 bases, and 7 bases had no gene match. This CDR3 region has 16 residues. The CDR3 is CASSLGWDRGNNEQFF. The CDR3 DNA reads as TGCGCCAGCAGCTTGGGGTGGGACAGGGGAAATAATGAGCAGTTCTTC.

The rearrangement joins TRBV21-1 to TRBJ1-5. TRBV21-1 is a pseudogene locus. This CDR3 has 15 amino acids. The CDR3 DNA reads TGTGCCAGCAGCAAAGTAGGGGGGGGCATGCAGCCCCAGCATTTT. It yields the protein CASSKVGGGMQPQHF.